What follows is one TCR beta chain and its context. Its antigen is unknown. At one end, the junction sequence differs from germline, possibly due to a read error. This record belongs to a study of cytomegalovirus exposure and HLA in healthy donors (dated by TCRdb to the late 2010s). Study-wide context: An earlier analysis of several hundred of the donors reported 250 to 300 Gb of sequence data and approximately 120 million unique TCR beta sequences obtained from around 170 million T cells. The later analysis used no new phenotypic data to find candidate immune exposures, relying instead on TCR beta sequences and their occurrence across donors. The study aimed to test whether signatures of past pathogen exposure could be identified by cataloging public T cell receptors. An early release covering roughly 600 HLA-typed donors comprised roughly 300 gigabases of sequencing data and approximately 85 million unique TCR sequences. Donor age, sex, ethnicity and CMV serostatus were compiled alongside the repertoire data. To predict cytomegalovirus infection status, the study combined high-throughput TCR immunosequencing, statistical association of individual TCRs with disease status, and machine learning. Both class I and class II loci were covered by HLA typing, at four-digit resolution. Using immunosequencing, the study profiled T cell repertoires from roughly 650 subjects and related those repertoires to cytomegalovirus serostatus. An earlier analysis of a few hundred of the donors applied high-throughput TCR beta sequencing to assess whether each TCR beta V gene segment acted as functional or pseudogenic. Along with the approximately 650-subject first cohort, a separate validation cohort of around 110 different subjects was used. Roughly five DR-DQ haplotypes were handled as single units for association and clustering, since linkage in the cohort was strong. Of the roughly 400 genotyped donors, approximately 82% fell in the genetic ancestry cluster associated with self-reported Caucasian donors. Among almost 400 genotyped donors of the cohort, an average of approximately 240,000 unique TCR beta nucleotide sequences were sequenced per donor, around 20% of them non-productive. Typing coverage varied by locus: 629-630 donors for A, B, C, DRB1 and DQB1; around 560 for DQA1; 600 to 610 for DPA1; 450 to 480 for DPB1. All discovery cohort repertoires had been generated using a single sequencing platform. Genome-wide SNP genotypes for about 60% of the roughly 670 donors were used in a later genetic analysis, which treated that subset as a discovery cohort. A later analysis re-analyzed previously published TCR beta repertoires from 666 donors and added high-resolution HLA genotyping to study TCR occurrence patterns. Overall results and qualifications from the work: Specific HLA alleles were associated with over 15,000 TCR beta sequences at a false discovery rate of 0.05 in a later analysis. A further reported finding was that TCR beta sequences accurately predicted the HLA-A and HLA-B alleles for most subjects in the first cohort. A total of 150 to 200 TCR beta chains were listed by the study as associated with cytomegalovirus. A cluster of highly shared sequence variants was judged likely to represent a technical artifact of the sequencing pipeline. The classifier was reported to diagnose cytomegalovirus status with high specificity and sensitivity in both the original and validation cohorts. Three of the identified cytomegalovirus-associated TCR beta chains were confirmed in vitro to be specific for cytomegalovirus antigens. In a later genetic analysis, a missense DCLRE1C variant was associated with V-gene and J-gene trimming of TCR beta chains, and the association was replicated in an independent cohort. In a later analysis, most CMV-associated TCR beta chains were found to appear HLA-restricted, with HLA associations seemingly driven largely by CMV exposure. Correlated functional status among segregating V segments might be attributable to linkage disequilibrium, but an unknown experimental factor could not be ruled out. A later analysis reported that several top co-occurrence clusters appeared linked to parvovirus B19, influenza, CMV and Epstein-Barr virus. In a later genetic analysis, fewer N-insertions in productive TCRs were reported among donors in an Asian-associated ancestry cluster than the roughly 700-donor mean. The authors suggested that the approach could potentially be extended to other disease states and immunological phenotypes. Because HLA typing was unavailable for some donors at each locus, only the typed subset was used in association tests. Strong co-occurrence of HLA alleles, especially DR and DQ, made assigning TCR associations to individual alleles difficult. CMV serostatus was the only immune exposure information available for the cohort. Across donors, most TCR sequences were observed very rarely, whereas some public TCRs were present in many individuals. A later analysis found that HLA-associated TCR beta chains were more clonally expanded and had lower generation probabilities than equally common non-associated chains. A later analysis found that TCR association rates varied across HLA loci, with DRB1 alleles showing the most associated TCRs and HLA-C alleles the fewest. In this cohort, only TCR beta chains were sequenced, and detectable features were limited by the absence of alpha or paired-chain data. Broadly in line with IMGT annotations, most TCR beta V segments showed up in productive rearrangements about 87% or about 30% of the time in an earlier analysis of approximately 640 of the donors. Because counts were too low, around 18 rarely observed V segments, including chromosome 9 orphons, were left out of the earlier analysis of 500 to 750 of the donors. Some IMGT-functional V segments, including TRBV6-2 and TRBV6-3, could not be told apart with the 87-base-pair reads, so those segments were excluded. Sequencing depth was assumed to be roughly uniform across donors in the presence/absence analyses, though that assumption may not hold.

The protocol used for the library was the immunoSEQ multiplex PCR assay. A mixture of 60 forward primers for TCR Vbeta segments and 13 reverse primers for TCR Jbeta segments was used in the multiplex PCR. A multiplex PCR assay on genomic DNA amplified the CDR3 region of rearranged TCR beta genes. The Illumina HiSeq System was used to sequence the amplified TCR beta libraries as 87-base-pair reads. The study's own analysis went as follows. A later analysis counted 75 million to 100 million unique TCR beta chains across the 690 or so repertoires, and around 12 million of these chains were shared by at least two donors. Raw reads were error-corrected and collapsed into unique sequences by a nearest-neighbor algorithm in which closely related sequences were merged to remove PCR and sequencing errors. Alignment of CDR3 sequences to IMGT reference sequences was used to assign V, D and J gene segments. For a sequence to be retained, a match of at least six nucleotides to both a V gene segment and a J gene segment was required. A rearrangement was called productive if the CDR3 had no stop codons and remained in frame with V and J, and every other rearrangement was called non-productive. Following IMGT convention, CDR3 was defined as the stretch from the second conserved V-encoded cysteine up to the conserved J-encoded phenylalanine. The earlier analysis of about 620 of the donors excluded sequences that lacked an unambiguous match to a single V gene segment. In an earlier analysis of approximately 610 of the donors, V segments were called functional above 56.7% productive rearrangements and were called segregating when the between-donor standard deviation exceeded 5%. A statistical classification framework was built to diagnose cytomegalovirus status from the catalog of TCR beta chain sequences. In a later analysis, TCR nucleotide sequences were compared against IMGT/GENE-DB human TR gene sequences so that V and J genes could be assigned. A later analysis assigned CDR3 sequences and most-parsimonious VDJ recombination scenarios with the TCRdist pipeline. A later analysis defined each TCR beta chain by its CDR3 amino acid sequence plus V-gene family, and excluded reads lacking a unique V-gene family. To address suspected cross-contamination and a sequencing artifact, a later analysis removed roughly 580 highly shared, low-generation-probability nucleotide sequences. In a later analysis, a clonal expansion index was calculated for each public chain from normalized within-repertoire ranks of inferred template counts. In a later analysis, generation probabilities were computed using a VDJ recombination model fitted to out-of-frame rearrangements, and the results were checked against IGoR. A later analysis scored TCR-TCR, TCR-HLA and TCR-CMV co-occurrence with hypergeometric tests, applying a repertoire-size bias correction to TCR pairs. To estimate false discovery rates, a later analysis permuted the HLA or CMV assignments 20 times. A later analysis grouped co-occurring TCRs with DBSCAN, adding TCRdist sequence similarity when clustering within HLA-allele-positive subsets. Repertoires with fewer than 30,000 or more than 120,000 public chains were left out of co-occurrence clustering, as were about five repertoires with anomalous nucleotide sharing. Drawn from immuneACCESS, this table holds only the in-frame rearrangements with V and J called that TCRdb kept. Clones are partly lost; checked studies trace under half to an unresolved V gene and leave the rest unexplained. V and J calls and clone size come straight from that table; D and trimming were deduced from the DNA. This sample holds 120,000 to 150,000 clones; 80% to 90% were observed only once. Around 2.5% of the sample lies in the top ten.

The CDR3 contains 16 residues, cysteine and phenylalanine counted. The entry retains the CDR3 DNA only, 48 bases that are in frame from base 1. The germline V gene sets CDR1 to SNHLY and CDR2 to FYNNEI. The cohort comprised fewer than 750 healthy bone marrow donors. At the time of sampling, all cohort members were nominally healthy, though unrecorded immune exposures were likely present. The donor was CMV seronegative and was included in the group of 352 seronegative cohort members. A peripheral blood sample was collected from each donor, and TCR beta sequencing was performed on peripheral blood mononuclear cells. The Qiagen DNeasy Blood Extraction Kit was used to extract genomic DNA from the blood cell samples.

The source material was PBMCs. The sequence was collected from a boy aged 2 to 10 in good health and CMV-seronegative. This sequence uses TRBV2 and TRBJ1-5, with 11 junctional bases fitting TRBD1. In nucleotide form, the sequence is TGTGCCAGCACTCGGACAGGGGGCGCGGCGAATCGGCCCCAGCATTTT. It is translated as CASTRTGGAANRPQHF.